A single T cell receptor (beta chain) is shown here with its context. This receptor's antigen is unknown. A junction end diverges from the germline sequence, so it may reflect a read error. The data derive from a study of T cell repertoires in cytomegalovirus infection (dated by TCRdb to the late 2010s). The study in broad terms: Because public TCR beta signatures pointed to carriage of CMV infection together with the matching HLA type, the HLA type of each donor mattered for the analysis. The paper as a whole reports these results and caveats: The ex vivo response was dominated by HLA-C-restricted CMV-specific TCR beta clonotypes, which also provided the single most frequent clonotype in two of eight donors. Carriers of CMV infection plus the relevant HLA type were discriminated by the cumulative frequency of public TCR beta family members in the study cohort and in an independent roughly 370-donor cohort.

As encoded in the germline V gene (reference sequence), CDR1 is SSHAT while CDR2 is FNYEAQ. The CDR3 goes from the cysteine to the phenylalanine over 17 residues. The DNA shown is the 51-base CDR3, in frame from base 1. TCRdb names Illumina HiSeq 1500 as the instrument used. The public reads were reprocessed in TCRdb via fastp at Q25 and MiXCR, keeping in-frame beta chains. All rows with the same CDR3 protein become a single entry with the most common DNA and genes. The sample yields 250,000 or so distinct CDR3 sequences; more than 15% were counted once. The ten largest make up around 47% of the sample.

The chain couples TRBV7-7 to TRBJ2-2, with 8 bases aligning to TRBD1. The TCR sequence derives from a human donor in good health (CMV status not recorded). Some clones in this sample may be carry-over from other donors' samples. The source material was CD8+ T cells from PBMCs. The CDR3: CASSPRSGGPFAGELFF. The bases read TGTGCTAGCAGCCCCCGATCAGGGGGCCCATTCGCCGGGGAGCTGTTTTTT.